This TCR beta chain was identified during a study of cytomegalovirus exposure and HLA in healthy donors (dated by TCRdb to 2016 to 2017). With regard to the full study: In an earlier analysis of around 540 of the donors, 276 Gb of sequence data and 117 million unique TCR beta sequences from some 170 million T cells were reported. The study was designed to test whether signatures of past pathogen exposure could be identified by cataloging public T cell receptors. Approximately 310 gigabases of sequencing data and tens of millions of unique TCR sequences were included in an early release covering 550 to 800 HLA-typed donors. A handful of DR-DQ haplotypes were handled as single units for association and clustering because linkage in the cohort was strong. Typing coverage differed by locus: A, B, C, DRB1 and DQB1 were typed in roughly 629-630 donors, DQA1 in 522, DPA1 in around 600, and DPB1 in approximately 450. The later analysis used no new phenotypic data to find candidate immune exposures, relying instead on TCR beta sequences and their occurrence across donors. The study combined high-throughput TCR immunosequencing, statistical association of individual TCRs with disease status, and machine learning to predict cytomegalovirus infection status. To decide whether each TCR beta V gene segment behaved as functional or pseudogenic, an earlier analysis of approximately 600 of the donors relied on high-throughput TCR beta sequencing. Using immunosequencing, the study profiled T cell repertoires from about 650 subjects and related those repertoires to cytomegalovirus serostatus. Alongside the repertoire data, information on donor age, sex, ethnicity and CMV serostatus was compiled. HLA typing included class I and class II loci at four-digit resolution. Across 398 genotyped donors of the cohort, an average of about 200,000 unique TCR beta nucleotide sequences per donor were sequenced, and roughly 20% of those sequences were non-productive. In addition to the first cohort of 500 to 850 subjects, a separate validation cohort of 120 different subjects was used. All discovery cohort repertoires had been generated using a single sequencing platform. A later analysis re-analyzed previously published TCR beta repertoires from approximately 700 donors and added high-resolution HLA genotyping to study TCR occurrence patterns. Of the roughly 420 genotyped donors, approximately 80% were placed in the genetic ancestry cluster associated with self-reported Caucasian donors. A later genetic analysis used genome-wide SNP genotypes for about 65% of the roughly 670 donors, treating that subset as a discovery cohort. The research as a whole found: The cohort was sequenced for TCR beta chains only, and without alpha or paired-chain data the features that could be detected were limited. Strong co-occurrence of HLA alleles, especially DR and DQ, made assigning TCR associations to individual alleles difficult. Specific HLA alleles were associated with 15,000 to 20,000 TCR beta sequences at a false discovery rate of 0.05 in a later analysis. An association between a missense DCLRE1C variant and V-gene and J-gene trimming of TCR beta chains was found in a later genetic analysis and replicated in an independent cohort. The 87-base-pair reads could not distinguish some IMGT-functional V segments, including TRBV6-2 and TRBV6-3, so those segments were excluded. In a later genetic analysis, fewer N-insertions in productive TCRs were reported among donors in an Asian-associated ancestry cluster than the roughly 700-donor mean. The presence/absence analyses assumed that sequencing depth was roughly uniform across donors, and that assumption may not be true. A total of 150 to 200 TCR beta chains were listed by the study as associated with cytomegalovirus. An earlier analysis of 587 of the donors showed that most TCR beta V segments appeared in productive rearrangements either about 90% or about 30% of the time, which broadly matched IMGT annotations. A later analysis found that HLA-associated TCR beta chains were more clonally expanded and had lower generation probabilities than equally common non-associated chains. A later analysis reported that several top co-occurrence clusters appeared linked to parvovirus B19, influenza, CMV and Epstein-Barr virus. The authors suggested that the approach could potentially be generalized to other disease states and immunological phenotypes. In vitro tests confirmed that three of the cytomegalovirus-associated TCR beta chains recognize cytomegalovirus antigens. Most TCR sequences were observed very rarely across donors, whereas some public TCRs were present in many individuals. Linkage disequilibrium might explain the correlated functional status among segregating V segments, but an unknown experimental factor could not be excluded. Because HLA typing was missing for some donors at each locus, association tests included only the typed subset. According to a later analysis, TCR association rates differed among HLA loci, with DRB1 alleles showing the most associated TCRs and HLA-C alleles showing the fewest. Most CMV-associated TCR beta chains appeared to be HLA-restricted in a later analysis, and the HLA associations seemed to be driven largely by CMV exposure. A further reported finding was that TCR beta sequences accurately predicted the HLA-A and HLA-B alleles for most subjects in the first cohort. A group of highly shared sequence variants was considered likely to be a technical artifact of the sequencing pipeline. Immune exposure information for the cohort was limited to CMV serostatus. In both the original and validation cohorts, the classifier was reported to diagnose cytomegalovirus status with high specificity and sensitivity. Because counts were too low, more than 15 rarely observed V segments, including chromosome 9 orphons, were excluded from the earlier analysis of fewer than 650 of the donors.

The cohort comprised several hundred healthy bone marrow donors. At the time of sampling, every cohort member was nominally healthy, though immune exposures that went unrecorded were likely present. The donor was CMV seronegative and belonged to the group of more than 300 seronegative cohort members. Each donor provided a peripheral blood sample, and peripheral blood mononuclear cells were used for TCR beta sequencing. The Qiagen DNeasy Blood Extraction Kit was used to extract genomic DNA from the blood cell samples. Details on this clone: The antigen this receptor binds is unknown.

The germline V gene provides CDR1 MNHEY and CDR2 SVGAGI. V is cut by 5 bases and J by 2 bases, and the space between the germline ends is 10 bases. From cysteine to phenylalanine, the CDR3 is 13 amino acids long. Only CDR3 DNA remains: 39 bases, in frame from the first base. Libraries were constructed by the immunoSEQ multiplex PCR assay. For the multiplex PCR, a mixture combining 60 forward primers for TCR Vbeta segments and 13 reverse primers for TCR Jbeta segments was used. The CDR3 region of rearranged TCR beta genes was amplified from genomic DNA with a multiplex PCR assay. The Illumina HiSeq System was used to sequence the amplified TCR beta libraries as 87-base-pair reads. For the original study's pipeline: Across the 670 or so repertoires, a later analysis counted around 80 million unique TCR beta chains, 9.5 million to 12 million of which were shared by at least two donors. Raw reads were error-corrected and collapsed into unique sequences with a nearest-neighbor algorithm that merged closely related sequences to remove PCR and sequencing errors. CDR3 sequences were aligned to IMGT reference sequences to assign V, D and J gene segments. For a sequence to be retained, a match of at least six nucleotides to both a V gene segment and a J gene segment was required. Rearrangements were called productive when the CDR3 lacked stop codons and stayed in frame with V and J; all others were non-productive. CDR3 was defined according to IMGT convention as the region running from the second conserved V-encoded cysteine to the conserved J-encoded phenylalanine. The earlier analysis of about 530 of the donors excluded any sequence lacking an unambiguous match to a single V gene segment. In an earlier analysis of a few hundred of the donors, a V segment was called functional when productive rearrangements were above 56.7%, and segregating when the standard deviation between donors exceeded 5%. To diagnose cytomegalovirus status from the catalog of TCR beta chain sequences, a statistical classification framework was built. In a later analysis, TCR nucleotide sequences were compared against IMGT/GENE-DB human TR gene sequences so that V and J genes could be assigned. In a later analysis, CDR3 sequences and most-parsimonious VDJ recombination scenarios were assigned using the TCRdist pipeline. A later analysis defined each TCR beta chain by its CDR3 amino acid sequence plus V-gene family, and excluded reads lacking a unique V-gene family. As a way to deal with suspected cross-contamination and a sequencing artifact, a later analysis dropped approximately 590 nucleotide sequences that were highly shared and had low generation probability. For each public chain, a later analysis derived a clonal expansion index from normalized ranks of inferred template counts within each repertoire. Generation probabilities in a later analysis came from a VDJ recombination model fitted to out-of-frame rearrangements, and those results were checked against IGoR. In a later analysis, hypergeometric tests were used to score TCR-TCR, TCR-HLA and TCR-CMV co-occurrence, with a repertoire-size bias correction applied to TCR pairs. In a later analysis, false discovery rates were estimated by permuting HLA or CMV assignments 20 times. A later analysis grouped co-occurring TCRs with DBSCAN, adding TCRdist sequence similarity when clustering within HLA-allele-positive subsets. Repertoires with fewer than 30,000 or more than 120,000 public chains, plus five repertoires with anomalous nucleotide sharing, were excluded from co-occurrence clustering. In its TCRdb copy, this immuneACCESS table keeps in-frame sequences only and misses some clones. Where compared with another copy, unresolved V genes explain less than half of these, and the others have no known cause. The V and J calls and clone size were taken over from that table, and D and trimming were inferred from the DNA. The sample table on file contains some 160,000 clones. The ten largest clones add up to under 2.5% of the sample.

Material for sequencing was PBMCs. The sequence joins TRBV6-5 to TRBJ2-7; the D gene is not confidently resolved. This clonotype was obtained from a man aged 25-45 years in good health and CMV-seronegative. The encoded CDR3 is CASSPGITYEQYF. The nucleotide sequence is given as TGTGCCAGCAGTCCAGGTATTACCTACGAGCAGTACTTC.